This T cell receptor (beta chain) was recovered during a study of ipilimumab plus nivolumab after autologous stem cell transplantation. Study as a whole: A median of roughly eight nivolumab and 5 ipilimumab doses were given. Both relapsed and primary refractory DLBCL were included. Notes on the study in general: Per the authors, repertoire, Treg and microbiota data justify further study.

Patients received nivolumab 3 mg/kg at weeks 1, 4, 7, 10, then fortnightly to week 26. Measured with immunoSEQ multiplex PCR; TCRdb has only the in-frame clones, and not every one. The table includes fewer than 85,000 clones, more than 80% detected once. A single count supports this clone. Its antigen is as yet unknown. The CDR3 sequence is 15 residues long. Germline V gene data show CDR1 as LNHDA and CDR2 as SQIVND (reference sequence). Trimming pared 4 bases from V and 1 base from J, leaving 10 bases between. The sample consisted of PBMCs, taken in a trial of ipilimumab plus nivolumab as post-transplant consolidation. V is TRBV19 and J is TRBJ2-2; either TRBD1 or TRBD2 may fit D (6 bases each). The clonotype was recovered from a male donor with diffuse large B-cell lymphoma. CDR3 protein: CASSRGALNTGELFF. DNA for the CDR3: TGTGCCAGTAGTAGGGGGGCCCTGAACACCGGGGAGCTGTTTTTT.